This T cell receptor (beta chain) appears in the sequencing data of a study of T cells in Graves' hyperthyroidism and ophthalmopathy. Study conclusions and caveats: Expanded thyroid clonotypes (above 0.001) were mostly also found in blood.

Trimming cost V 4 bases and J 6 bases; bases outside gene matches: 14. Per germline, CDR1 DFQATT and CDR2 SNEGSKA (reference sequence). The CDR3 is 15 residues long. RNA transcripts yielded amplified TCR beta CDR3 regions. A set of HTBI primers served as the primers for a first-round RT-PCR of the TCR CDR3. A single record per CDR3 protein comes from TCRdb applying MiXCR to the multiplex PCR reads. The sample consists of hundreds of thousands of distinct CDR3 sequences, more than 12% of them appearing once. The sample holds many counts of this clonotype. Its specificity is not known. If no ophthalmopathy progression occurred within 18 months, Graves' hyperthyroidism was stable.

This TCR was recovered from a woman in her twenties or thirties with Graves' hyperthyroidism. Sequencing input: blood. The V call is TRBV20-1, the J call TRBJ2-5, with 7 bases fitting TRBD1. The CDR3 sequence: CSANALQGDIKTQYF. The CDR3 DNA sequence: TGCAGTGCTAACGCTCTCCAGGGGGATATTAAGACCCAGTACTTC.